The clone carrying this TCR beta chain was detected once. Its antigen is as yet unknown. The data originate from a study of Ad26.COV2.S vaccination and SARS-CoV-2 variants. Study as a whole: Intramuscular Ad26.COV2.S doses were given once or twice, 56 days apart. General study results and limits: Substantial post-vaccination breadth of spike-specific CD8+ and CD4+ T cell responses was reported.

Method: immunoSEQ multiplex PCR; TCRdb's copy keeps in-frame clones and lacks some. The sample lists around 250,000 clones, around 87% occurring once. The treatment here: about 20 received Ad26.COV2.S at low or high dose, single or two shots; 5 received placebo; per-sample allocation not given. At day 63 after the first vaccine or placebo injection, samples were drawn. At a Boston site, the person donating was an adult of 18-55 years. Germline V gene sequence: CDR1 SGHTA, CDR2 FQGNSA. V lost 1 base and J lost 2, with 9 bases in between. This CDR3 is built from 15 residues. The source was peripheral blood, collected in a trial of Ad26.COV2.S vaccine versus placebo. The V call is TRBV7-2, the J call TRBJ1-5, with D unresolved. The TCR comes from a person between 18 and 59 years old who received the Ad26.COV2.S COVID-19 vaccine or a placebo. CDR3 coding DNA: TGTGCCAGCAGCTTAGTTTTTCAAGGCAATCAGCCCCAGCATTTT. This gives the protein CASSLVFQGNQPQHF.